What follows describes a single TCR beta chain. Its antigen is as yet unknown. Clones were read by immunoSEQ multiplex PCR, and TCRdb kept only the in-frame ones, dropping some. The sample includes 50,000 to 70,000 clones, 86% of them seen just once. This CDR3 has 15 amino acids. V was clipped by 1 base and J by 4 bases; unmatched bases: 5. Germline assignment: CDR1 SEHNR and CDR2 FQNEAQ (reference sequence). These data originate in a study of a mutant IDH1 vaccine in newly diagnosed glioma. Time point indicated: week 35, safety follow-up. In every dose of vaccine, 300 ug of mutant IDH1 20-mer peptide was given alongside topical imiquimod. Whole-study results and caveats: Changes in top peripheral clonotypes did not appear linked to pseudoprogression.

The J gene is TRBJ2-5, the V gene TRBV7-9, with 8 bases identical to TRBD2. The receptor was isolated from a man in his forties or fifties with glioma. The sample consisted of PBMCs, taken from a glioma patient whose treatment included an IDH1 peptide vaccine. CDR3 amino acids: CASSLVAGRGETQYF. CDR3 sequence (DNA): TGTGCCAGCAGCTTAGTCGCCGGGAGGGGAGAGACCCAGTACTTC.